What follows describes a single TCR beta chain. Its antigen is unidentified. The germline V gene encodes CDR1 LNHDA and CDR2 SQIVND (reference sequence). The CDR3 extends over 14 amino acids. Trimming stripped 1 base from V and 4 bases from J, with 8 bases between. The sample belongs to a study of T cells in Graves' hyperthyroidism and ophthalmopathy. Study-level findings and limits: In the analysis, a 13 V-J model separated ophthalmopathy from stable hyperthyroidism.

Amplified regions were TCR beta CDR3 sequences from RNA transcripts. First-round RT-PCR targeting the TCR CDR3 was performed with the HTBI primer set. TCRdb itself ran the multiplex PCR reads through MiXCR, one entry per CDR3 protein. The sample holds around 300,000 distinct CDR3 sequences, about 14% seen once. The hyperthyroidism was newly diagnosed and had lasted under 2 months; the patients were aged 18 to 65. Exclusion followed for patients with uncontrolled infection, other autoimmune disease, pregnancy or lactation. The chain recombines TRBV19 with TRBJ1-5; no firm D call. The sequenced sample was blood. The clonotype was recovered from a woman aged 30 to 39 with Graves' hyperthyroidism that later progressed to Graves' ophthalmopathy. Here the CDR3 DNA reads TGTGCCAGTAGTATAGTTCAGTCAAATCAGCCCCAGCATTTT. It specifies CASSIVQSNQPQHF.